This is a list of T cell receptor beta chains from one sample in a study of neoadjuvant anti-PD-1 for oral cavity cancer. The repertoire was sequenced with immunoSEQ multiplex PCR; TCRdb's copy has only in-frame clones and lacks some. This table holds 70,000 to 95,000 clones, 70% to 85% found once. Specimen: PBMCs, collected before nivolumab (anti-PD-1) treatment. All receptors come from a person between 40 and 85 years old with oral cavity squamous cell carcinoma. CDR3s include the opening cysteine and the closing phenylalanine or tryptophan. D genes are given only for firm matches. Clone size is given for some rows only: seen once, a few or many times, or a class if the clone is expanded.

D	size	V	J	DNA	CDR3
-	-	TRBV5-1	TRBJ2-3	TGCGCCAGCAGACCGGGATTAGGTTCAGATACGCAGTATTTT	CASRPGLGSDTQYF
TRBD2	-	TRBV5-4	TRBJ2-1	TGTGCCAGCAGCTTGTGGGAGGGGACTAGTTCGGTTGAGCAGTTCTTC	CASSLWEGTSSVEQFF
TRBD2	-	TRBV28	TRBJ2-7	TGTGCCAGCAGTTTGGTCGGACTAGCGAGCTATTACGAGCAGTACTTC	CASSLVGLASYYEQYF
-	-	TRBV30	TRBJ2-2	TGTGCCTGGGGGACTTACTTGGGGGAGCTGTTTTTT	CAWGTYLGELFF
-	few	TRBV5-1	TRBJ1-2	TGCGCCAGCAGCACCGGACAGACTCCTAACTATGGCTACACCTTC	CASSTGQTPNYGYTF
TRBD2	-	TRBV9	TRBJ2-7	TGTGCCAGCAGCTCACGACCCACCCGGGAGGCCGAGCAGTACTTC	CASSSRPTREAEQYF
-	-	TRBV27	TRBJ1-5	TGTGCCAGCAGTTCTGGACAAGGGGATCAGCCCCAGCATTTT	CASSSGQGDQPQHF
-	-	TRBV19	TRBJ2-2	TGTGCCAGTAGTATGTGGCCGGGTGCGGACGGGGAGCTGTTTTTT	CASSMWPGADGELFF
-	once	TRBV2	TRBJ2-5	TGTGCCAGCAGTGAGGAGTCAGGGTCCTTCGGGACCCAGTACTTC	CASSEESGSFGTQYF
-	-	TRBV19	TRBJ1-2	TGTGCCAGTACCAGGGAGGGGACACCGAACTATGGCTACACCTTC	CASTREGTPNYGYTF
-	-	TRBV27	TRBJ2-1	TGTGCCAGCAGTTTAATAAGGGGGGAACGCAATGAGCAGTTCTTC	CASSLIRGERNEQFF
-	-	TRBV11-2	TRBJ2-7	TGTGCCAGCAGCTTAGATCTTGGTGGTGCCTACGAGCAGTACTTC	CASSLDLGGAYEQYF
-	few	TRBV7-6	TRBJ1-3	TGTGCCAGCAGCTCTTGGACAGACGGAAACACCATATATTTT	CASSSWTDGNTIYF
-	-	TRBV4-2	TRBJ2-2	TGTGCCAGCAGCCAGGGCGAACCGGGCGCCGGGGAGCTGTTTTTT	CASSQGEPGAGELFF
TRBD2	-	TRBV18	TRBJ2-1	TGTGCCAGCTCACTCCTCGGGCTAGCGGGAGTAGGGAATGAGCAGTTCTTC	CASSLLGLAGVGNEQFF
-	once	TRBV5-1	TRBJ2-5	TGCGCCAGCAGCTCAGGCGGGGAACAAGAGACCCAGTACTTC	CASSSGGEQETQYF
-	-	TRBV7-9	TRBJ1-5	TGTGCCAGCAGCTTAGGCGAAGATCAGCCCCAGCATTTT	CASSLGEDQPQHF
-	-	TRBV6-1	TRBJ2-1	TGTGCCAGCAGTGAAGGGATGTGGGCGCAGTTCTTC	CASSEGMWAQFF
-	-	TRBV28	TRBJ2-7	TGTGCCAGCAGCGGAGGGGGGGACTACGAGCAGTACTTC	CASSGGGDYEQYF
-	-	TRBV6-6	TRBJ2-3	TGTGCCAGCAGTTACTCGATCCCTAATACGCAGTATTTT	CASSYSIPNTQYF
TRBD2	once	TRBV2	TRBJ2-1	TGTGCCAGCAGGCGGGCGGGAGGCCGTGATGAGCAGTTCTTC	CASRRAGGRDEQFF
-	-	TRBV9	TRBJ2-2	TGTGCCAGCAGCCCAACGGCGGGTAATACCGGGGAGCTGTTTTTT	CASSPTAGNTGELFF
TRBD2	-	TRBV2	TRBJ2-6	TGTGCCAGCAGTGTGGCCGGGAGGTCTGGGGCCAACGTCCTGACTTTC	CASSVAGRSGANVLTF
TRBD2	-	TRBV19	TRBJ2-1	TGTGCCAGTAGGCCTAGCGGGATGGGTGAGCAGTTCTTC	CASRPSGMGEQFF
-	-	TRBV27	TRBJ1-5	TGTGCCAGCAGCCGGGGGGGCAATCAGCCCCAGCATTTT	CASSRGGNQPQHF
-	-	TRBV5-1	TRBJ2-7	TGCGCCAGCAGCCCCCGGCGGGACATTACCTACGAGCAGTACTTC	CASSPRRDITYEQYF
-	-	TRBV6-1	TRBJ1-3	TGTGCCAGCAGTAGTGCCCGTTTCTCTGGAAACACCATATATTTT	CASSSARFSGNTIYF
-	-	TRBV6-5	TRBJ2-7	TGTGCCAGCAGACAGATGTACGAGCAGTACTTC	CASRQMYEQYF
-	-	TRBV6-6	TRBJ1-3	TGTGCCAGCAATGTACGGGACCGAGGAAACACCATATATTTT	CASNVRDRGNTIYF
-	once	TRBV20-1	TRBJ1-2	TGCAGTGCCGACCCTTCGGTCGGCTACACCTTC	CSADPSVGYTF
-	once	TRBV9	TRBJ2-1	TGTGCCAGCAGCGTAGTTGGGAAGGAGCAGTTCTTC	CASSVVGKEQFF
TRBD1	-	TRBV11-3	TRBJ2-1	TGTGCCAGCAGCTTAAGCCAGGGGGTGTACAATGAGCAGTTCTTC	CASSLSQGVYNEQFF
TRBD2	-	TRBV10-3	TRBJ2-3	TGTGCCATCAAAGGACGAGCGGGAGATGGGTTGGATACGCAGTATTTT	CAIKGRAGDGLDTQYF
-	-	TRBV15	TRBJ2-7	TGTGCCACCAGCAGGCTTGACAGCGTAGAGCAGTACTTC	CATSRLDSVEQYF
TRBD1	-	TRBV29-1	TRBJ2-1	TGCAGCGTTGACGGGCAGGGGGACAATGAGCAGTTCTTC	CSVDGQGDNEQFF
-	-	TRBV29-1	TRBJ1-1	TGCAGCGTCAAGGACGGACCTGAAGCTTTCTTT	CSVKDGPEAFF
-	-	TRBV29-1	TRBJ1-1	TGCAGCGCCGTGGACTGGGGCACTGAAGCTTTCTTT	CSAVDWGTEAFF
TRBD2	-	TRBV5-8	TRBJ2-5	TGTGCCAGCAGCGCGGGACTAGCGGGATCTGAGACCCAGTACTTC	CASSAGLAGSETQYF
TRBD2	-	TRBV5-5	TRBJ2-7	TGTGCCAGCAGCTTGGGACTAGCGGAACTCCCCTACGAGCAGTACTTC	CASSLGLAELPYEQYF
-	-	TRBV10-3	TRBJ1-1	TGTGCCATCAGTGAGGACAAGGGCATGAACACTGAAGCTTTCTTT	CAISEDKGMNTEAFF
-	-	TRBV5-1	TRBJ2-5	TGCGCCAGCGGGGGGCGGGAGGAGACCCAGTACTTC	CASGGREETQYF
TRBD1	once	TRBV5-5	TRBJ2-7	TGTGCCAGCAGCCGGACAGGGGGCAACTACGAGCAGTACTTC	CASSRTGGNYEQYF
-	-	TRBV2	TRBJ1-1	TGTGCCGGAAGACGGTACACTGAAGCTTTCTTT	CAGRRYTEAFF
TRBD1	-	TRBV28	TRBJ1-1	TGTGCCAGCACGGACAGGACCACTGAAGCTTTCTTT	CASTDRTTEAFF
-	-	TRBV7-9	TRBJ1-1	TGTGCCAGCAGCTTAATCCGCCCCGGCGGTTACGTTAAGGGTACTGAAGCTTTCTTT	CASSLIRPGGYVKGTEAFF